These 19 T cell receptor beta chains originate from one sample sequenced in a study of cytomegalovirus exposure and HLA in healthy donors. With 60 Vbeta and 13 Jbeta primers, the PCR was carried out. This table comes from immunoSEQ multiplex PCR, and its TCRdb copy is limited to in-frame clones, with some not included. The sample lists fewer than 150,000 clones; more than 80% were seen once. Sequenced input: PBMCs. The receptors originated from a woman younger than 45 in good health and CMV-seropositive.

This chain uses TRBV30 with TRBJ1-6; TRBD1 might be the D (6 bases). The germline V gene has CDR1 GTSNPN and CDR2 SVGIG (reference sequence). This CDR3 has 15 residues. V was pared by 5 bases and J by 7 bases, with 18 bases between. CDR3 DNA: TGTGCCTGGTGCCACAGGGACCGCGGGAATTCACCCCTCCACTTT. The encoded protein is CAWCHRDRGNSPLHF.

This chain joins TRBV6-5 and TRBJ1-2; D is perhaps TRBD1 (6 bases). The ends were cut back, 7 bases at V and 6 bases at J, with 15 bases in the middle. Germline-derived CDR1 and CDR2 are MNHEY and SVGAGI. This CDR3 is 13 amino acids long. CDR3 residues: CASTPTGRDGYTF. The CDR3 DNA follows: TGTGCCAGCACCCCCACAGGGAGGGATGGCTACACCTTC.

The chain employs TRBV2 and TRBJ1-6, with D uncertain. The germline CDR1 and CDR2 sequences are SNHLY and FYNNEI. V lost 6 bases and J lost 4, with 19 bases in between. CDR3 size: 17 residues. CDR3 nucleotides: TGTGCCAGCAGCCTCAGCTCGAACGGCGGATATAATTCACCCCTCCACTTT. Amino acids: CASSLSSNGGYNSPLHF.

The V call is TRBV28, the J call TRBJ1-1; D gene uncertain. V dropped 2 bases and J dropped 0 bases, with 10 bases sitting between them. Per germline, CDR1 MDHEN and CDR2 SYDVKM. The CDR3 is 15 amino acids. CDR3 protein: CASSLLIYMNTEAFF. DNA of the CDR3: TGTGCCAGCAGTTTACTTATATACATGAACACTGAAGCTTTCTTT.

The rearrangement links TRBV2 to TRBJ1-4, with TRBD1 as a possible D gene (5 bases). This CDR3 has 13 residues. With 8 bases removed from V and 1 base from J, the gap between germline ends came to 8 bases. Germline-derived CDR1 and CDR2 are SNHLY and FYNNEI. The CDR3 DNA is TGTGCCAGCGGGGGGGAAACTAATGAAAAACTGTTTTTT. Translated, it gives CASGGETNEKLFF.

The chain couples TRBV6-5 to TRBJ2-1, with 9 positions matching TRBD2. CDR1 MNHEY and CDR2 SVGAGI come from the germline V gene. Trimming removed 6 bases from V and 2 bases from J; junction bases left unmatched: 5. CDR3 length: 15 residues. The CDR3 region is CASSLSGGPYNEQFF. CDR3 coding DNA: TGTGCCAGCAGCCTTAGCGGGGGCCCCTACAATGAGCAGTTCTTC.

V gene TRBV7-9 combines with J gene TRBJ2-7; possible D gene TRBD2, 6 bases. Looked up from germline, CDR1 is SEHNR and CDR2 is FQNEAQ (reference sequence). The CDR3 covers 15 residues. V was pared by 4 bases and J by 2 bases, with 15 bases between. The CDR3 nucleotides are TGTGCCAGCAGCTCGCGGGGAGGAGGGGCCTACGAGCAGTACTTC. It translates to CASSSRGGGAYEQYF.

The V call is TRBV7-9, the J call TRBJ2-5, with a weak D call TRBD2 (6 bases). V lost 6 bases and J lost 5, with 13 bases in between. Germline CDR1 and CDR2: SEHNR and FQNEAQ (reference sequence). The CDR3 loop spans 13 amino acids. CDR3 bases: TGTGCCAGCAGGACCGGGGGTTGGGAGACCCAGTACTTC. Translating gives CASRTGGWETQYF.

This clone was detected only a few times. V gene TRBV2 combines with J gene TRBJ2-1; tentatively, D is TRBD1 (6 bases). In germline, CDR1 is SNHLY, CDR2 FYNNEI. This CDR3 has 15 amino acids. V lost 4 bases, J lost 2 bases, and 12 bases lay in between. In DNA, the CDR3 is TGTGCCAGCAGTGCTGACAGGACCACCTACAATGAGCAGTTCTTC. Residues: CASSADRTTYNEQFF. The whole variable domain, filled in from reference TRBV2 and TRBJ2-1, reads EPEVTQTPSHQVTQMGQEVILRCVPISNHLYFYWYRQILGQKVEFLVSFYNNEISEKSEIFDDQFSVERPDGSNFTLKIRSTKLEDSAMYFCASSADRTTYNEQFFGPGTRLTVL.

The chain combines TRBV9 with TRBJ2-5; D is undetermined. CDR1 SGDLS and CDR2 YYNGEE come from the germline V gene. Trimming took 4 bases from V and 2 from J, leaving 9 bases between them. The CDR3 loop spans 13 amino acids. The CDR3 region is CASSTDGQETQYF. Here the CDR3 DNA reads TGTGCCAGCAGCACAGACGGACAAGAGACCCAGTACTTC.

The J gene is TRBJ2-2, the V gene TRBV28; the D is unclear. The CDR3 covers 13 residues. V shed 7 bases and J shed 1 base, with 7 bases lying between them. Germline V CDR1 and CDR2: MDHEN, SYDVKM. The DNA of the CDR3 is TGTGCCAGCACCTGGCAGAACACCGGGGAGCTGTTTTTT. Translated, it gives CASTWQNTGELFF. Full variable domain (missing parts from reference TRBV28 and TRBJ2-2): DVKVTQSSRYLVKRTGEKVFLECVQDMDHENMFWYRQDPGLGLRLIYFSYDVKMKEKGDIPEGYSVSREKKERFSLILESASTNQTSMYLCASTWQNTGELFFGEGSRLTVL.

This clone occurred a few times. The chain links TRBV28 to TRBJ1-1; D is ambiguous. Germline CDR1 reads MDHEN; CDR2 reads SYDVKM. V lost 7 bases and J 1 base, leaving 7 bases between the germline ends. CDR3 length equals 12 residues. The CDR3 sequence: CASTSPNTEAFF. In nucleotides, the CDR3 is TGTGCCAGCACGTCTCCGAACACTGAAGCTTTCTTT. Based on the CDR3 plus reference TRBV28 and TRBJ1-1, the full variable domain is DVKVTQSSRYLVKRTGEKVFLECVQDMDHENMFWYRQDPGLGLRLIYFSYDVKMKEKGDIPEGYSVSREKKERFSLILESASTNQTSMYLCASTSPNTEAFFGQGTRLTVV.

In DNA, the CDR3 is TGTGCCAGCAGCTTAGGGACAGGGACGGAAAAACTGTTTTTT. This encodes CASSLGTGTEKLFF. The chain recombines TRBV7-3 with TRBJ1-4, with 9 bases aligning to TRBD1. The CDR3 covers 14 residues. From germline, CDR1 is SGHTA and CDR2 FQGTGA. J lost 8 bases, V lost 2 bases, and 3 bases had no gene match.

This CDR3 is CASSFRQGGNYEQYF. The CDR3 DNA is TGCGCCAGCAGCTTCCGACAGGGGGGAAACTACGAGCAGTACTTC. The chain couples TRBV5-1 to TRBJ2-7; TRBD1 matches 9 bases. This CDR3 contains 15 residues. Germline CDR1 reads SGHRS; CDR2 reads YFSETQ. Unmatched junction bases numbered 6, after V lost 2 bases and J lost 3 bases.

CDR3 sequence (DNA): TGTGCCAGCAGTGAGGACAGGGACTATGGCTACACCTTC. This codes for CASSEDRDYGYTF. The V gene is TRBV2, the J gene TRBJ1-2, with TRBD1 matching over 8 bases. This CDR3 has 13 residues. Germline CDR1 SNHLY, CDR2 FYNNEI. V was clipped by 3 bases and J by 3 bases; unmatched bases: 0.

A single count supports this clone. This sequence joins TRBV6-5 and TRBJ1-1, with TRBD1 matching over 10 bases. Germline CDR1 reads MNHEY; CDR2 reads SVGAGI. Trimming at V came to 0 bases and at J to 6 bases, leaving 4 bases not matched to a gene. The length of the CDR3 is 15 residues. CDR3 in DNA: TGTGCCAGCAGTTACTCGTTCGGGACAGGGGCTGAAGCTTTCTTT. Residues: CASSYSFGTGAEAFF.

This rearrangement joins TRBV28 to TRBJ1-1, with TRBD1 identical over 7 bases. The CDR3 is 14 residues long. Looked up from germline, CDR1 is MDHEN and CDR2 is SYDVKM. J was trimmed by 0 bases and V by 9 bases; bases with no gene match: 7. CDR3 loop: CASSPGTVNTEAFF. DNA of the CDR3: TGTGCCAGTTCCCCAGGGACAGTGAACACTGAAGCTTTCTTT.

The chain links TRBV7-2 to TRBJ2-5; tentatively, D is TRBD2 (7 bases). The V gene lost 4 bases and the J gene lost 5 bases, with 11 bases spanning the gap. The CDR3 covers 13 residues. Germline V gene data show CDR1 as SGHTA and CDR2 as FQGNSA. CDR3 protein: CASSWGGGETQYF. The CDR3 bases are TGTGCCAGCAGCTGGGGGGGCGGGGAGACCCAGTACTTC.

This chain links TRBV9 with TRBJ2-1; no clear D. CDR1 SGDLS and CDR2 YYNGEE come from the germline V gene. V shed 0 bases and J shed 2 bases, with 12 bases lying between them. The CDR3 has 16 amino acids. Here the CDR3 DNA reads TGTGCCAGCAGCGTAGGTTACACATTTCCCTACAATGAGCAGTTCTTC. It codes for CASSVGYTFPYNEQFF.